These 3 T cell receptor beta chains share one sample of origin, sequenced in a study of T cells in Graves' hyperthyroidism and ophthalmopathy. The investigators amplified TCR beta CDR3 regions from RNA transcripts. An initial round of RT-PCR targeting the TCR CDR3 relied on the HTBI primer set. TCRdb ran MiXCR on the multiplex PCR reads and lists one entry per CDR3 protein. This sample yields about 420,000 distinct CDR3 sequences, of which about a sixth are seen a single time; roughly 8% belongs to the top ten. Material: blood. The receptors originated from a woman younger than 35 with Graves' hyperthyroidism.

This clonotype was recorded many times. This rearrangement joins TRBV6-2 or TRBV6-3 to TRBJ2-7; 8 nucleotides match TRBD1. V was pared by 8 bases and J by 3 bases, with 0 bases of the junction left unmatched. This CDR3 contains 11 residues. Germline-derived CDR1 and CDR2 are MNHEY and SVGEGT. Here the CDR3 reads CASDRGYEQYF. DNA of the CDR3: TGTGCCAGCGACAGGGGCTACGAGCAGTACTTC.

This clonotype was observed many times. The chain carries TRBV29-1 and TRBJ1-1; no clear D gene. V was cut by 1 base and J by 1 base, with 1 base left in between. CDR3 length: 11 residues. In germline, CDR1 is SQVTM, CDR2 ANQGSEA. CDR3 bases: TGCAGCGTTGAAGGGAACACTGAAGCTTTCTTT. It translates to CSVEGNTEAFF.

Ten or more counts support this clonotype. This rearrangement joins TRBV19 to TRBJ2-1; 12 positions agree with TRBD2. The CDR3 covers 16 residues. V dropped 5 bases and J dropped 6; count of bases not matched to a gene: 8. CDR1 is LNHDA, CDR2 SQIVND, per germline (reference sequence). CDR3 in amino acids: CASSPRTSGELNEQFF. CDR3 sequence (DNA): TGTGCCAGTAGTCCTCGGACTAGCGGGGAACTCAATGAGCAGTTCTTC.